This T cell receptor (beta chain) was obtained from a study of siplizumab effects on memory and regulatory T cells. General observations from the study: Apparently more diverse than memory cells, naive T cells also seemed major alloresponse contributors.

The V end was cut by 6 bases, the J end by 3 bases, with 10 bases between. Germline CDR1 reads MDHEN; CDR2 reads SYDVKM. The CDR3 runs 13 residues. To note about this clone: Its antigen is still unknown.

Sequencing used immunoSEQ multiplex PCR; TCRdb keeps in-frame clones, though not all of them. The sample holds some 96,000 clones, approximately 94% seen once. The chain has TRBV28 and TRBJ2-3, with D unresolved. This clonotype was sampled from a human donor in good health. The sample consisted of non-Treg CD4+ T cells sorted from blood. The CDR3 DNA reads as TGTGCCAGCAGCCCCCAATGGACAGATACGCAGTATTTT. As protein: CASSPQWTDTQYF.